The present TCR beta chain was sequenced within a study of PD-1 blockade in classical Hodgkin lymphoma. Study details: Nivolumab dosed at 3 mg/kg went to patients intravenously every 2 weeks.

Sequencing used immunoSEQ multiplex PCR; TCRdb keeps in-frame clones, though not all of them. This table holds 15,000 to 25,000 clones, less than 90% found once. Findings and caveats of the study: Compared with healthy donors, newly diagnosed patients reportedly showed lower baseline TCR diversity. By C4D1 there was a significant rise in CD4+ TCR diversity but not in CD8+ TCR diversity.

Comments on this clone: Its antigen is still unknown.

Time point meaning: cycle 4 day 1 (C4D1), after more than five weeks of nivolumab. Patients all relapsed after autologous stem cell transplantation, and there was variation in brentuximab vedotin exposure. Thawed PBMCs were subjected to magnetic negative selection, which yielded isolated CD8+ T cells. The best responses consisted of complete response, partial response or progressive disease. The CDR3 length is 12 residues. Germline values: CDR1 MDHEN, CDR2 SYDVKM. Between the trimmed V and J ends, which lost 8 bases and 4 bases, there was a span of 9 bases. This receptor was identified in a human donor with classical Hodgkin lymphoma. The input for sequencing was CD8+ T cells from blood, taken before the fourth cycle of nivolumab. The chain employs TRBV28 and TRBJ2-4, with D unclear. The CDR3 region is CASSYGKNIQYF. The CDR3 DNA is TGTGCCAGCTCCTACGGGAAAAACATTCAGTACTTC.